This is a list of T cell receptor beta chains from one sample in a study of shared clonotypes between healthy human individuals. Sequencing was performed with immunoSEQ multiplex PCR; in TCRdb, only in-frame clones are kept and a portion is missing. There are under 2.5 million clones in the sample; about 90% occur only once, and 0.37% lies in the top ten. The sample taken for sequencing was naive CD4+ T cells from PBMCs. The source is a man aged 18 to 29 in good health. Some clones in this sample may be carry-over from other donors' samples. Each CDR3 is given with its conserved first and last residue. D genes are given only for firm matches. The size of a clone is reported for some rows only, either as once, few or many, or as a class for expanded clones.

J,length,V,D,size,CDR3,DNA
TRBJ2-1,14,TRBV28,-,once,CASSARGGTGNEFF,TGTGCCAGCAGTGCCCGGGGGGGGACAGGGAATGAGTTCTTC
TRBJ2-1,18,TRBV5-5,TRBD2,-,CASSAGLAGGSSYNEQFF,TGTGCCAGCAGCGCGGGACTAGCGGGAGGAAGCTCCTACAATGAGCAGTTCTTC
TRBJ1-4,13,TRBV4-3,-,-,CASGWGAEEKLFF,TGCGCCAGCGGGTGGGGGGCGGAAGAAAAACTGTTTTTT
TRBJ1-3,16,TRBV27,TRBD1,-,CASKPGQGAFGNTIYF,TGTGCCAGCAAACCGGGACAGGGGGCATTTGGAAACACCATATATTTT
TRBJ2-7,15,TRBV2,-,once,CASSEAYGQKNEQYF,TGTGCCAGCAGTGAAGCGTACGGACAAAAAAACGAGCAGTACTTC
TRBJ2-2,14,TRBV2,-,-,CASSGQLSTGELFF,TGTGCCAGCAGTGGACAACTGAGTACCGGGGAGCTGTTTTTT
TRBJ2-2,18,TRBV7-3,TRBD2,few,CASSSTSGRGRDTGELFF,TGTGCCAGCAGCTCGACTAGCGGGAGGGGTCGGGACACCGGGGAGCTGTTTTTT
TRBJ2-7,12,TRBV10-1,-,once,CASSDNRREQYF,TGCGCCAGCAGTGATAACAGACGCGAGCAGTACTTC
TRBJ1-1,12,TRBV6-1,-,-,CASLGQLGRAFF,TGTGCCAGTTTAGGACAGTTGGGGAGGGCTTTCTTT
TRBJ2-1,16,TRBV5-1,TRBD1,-,CASSSRDRVEGDEQFF,TGCGCCAGCAGTTCACGTGACAGGGTTGAAGGCGATGAGCAGTTCTTC
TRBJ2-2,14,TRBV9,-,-,CASSVAPELGELFF,TGTGCCAGCAGCGTAGCCCCAGAGCTGGGGGAGCTGTTTTTT
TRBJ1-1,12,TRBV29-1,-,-,CSVEEGAGKAFF,TGCAGCGTTGAAGAGGGAGCAGGGAAAGCTTTCTTT
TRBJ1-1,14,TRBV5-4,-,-,CASSPSSMNTEAFF,TGTGCCAGCAGCCCTTCCAGTATGAACACTGAAGCTTTCTTT
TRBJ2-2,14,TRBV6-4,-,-,CASSEGSVTGELFF,TGTGCCAGCAGTGAGGGGTCGGTCACCGGGGAGCTGTTTTTT
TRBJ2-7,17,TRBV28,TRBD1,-,CASSPLGGGQGSYEQYF,TGTGCCAGCAGTCCTCTTGGAGGGGGACAGGGATCCTACGAGCAGTACTTC
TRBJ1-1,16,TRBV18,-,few,CASSITTALPGTEAFF,TGTGCCAGCTCAATTACGACGGCTCTCCCCGGAACTGAAGCTTTCTTT
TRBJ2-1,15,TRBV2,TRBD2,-,CAGAIAGVGYNEQFF,TGTGCCGGGGCGATAGCGGGAGTAGGCTACAATGAGCAGTTCTTC
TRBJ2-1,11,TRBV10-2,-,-,CASSDLPGQFF,TGCGCCAGCAGTGATCTCCCGGGGCAGTTCTTC
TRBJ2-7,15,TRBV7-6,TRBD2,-,CASSAIAGGIYEQYF,TGTGCCAGCAGCGCCATAGCGGGAGGGATCTACGAGCAGTACTTC
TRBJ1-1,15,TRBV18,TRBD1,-,CASSPGTGLNTEAFF,TGTGCCAGCTCACCAGGGACAGGGTTGAACACTGAAGCTTTCTTT
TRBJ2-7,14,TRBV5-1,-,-,CASSVDGQYYEQYF,TGCGCCAGCAGCGTGGACGGCCAGTACTACGAGCAGTACTTC
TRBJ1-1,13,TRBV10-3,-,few,CAIRARMNTEAFF,TGTGCCATCAGGGCCCGAATGAACACTGAAGCTTTCTTT
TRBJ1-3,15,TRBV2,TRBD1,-,CASRGQGISGNTIYF,TGTGCCAGCAGGGGACAGGGCATCTCTGGAAACACCATATATTTT
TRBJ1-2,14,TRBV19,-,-,CASSTRDRVYGYTF,TGTGCCAGTAGTACCCGGGACCGGGTCTATGGCTACACCTTC
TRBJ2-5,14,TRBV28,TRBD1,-,CASSSPNRGETQYF,TGTGCCAGCAGTTCCCCGAACAGGGGAGAGACCCAGTACTTC
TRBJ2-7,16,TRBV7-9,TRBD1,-,CASTVRGKTGINEQYF,TGTGCCAGCACCGTAAGGGGCAAGACAGGGATCAACGAGCAGTACTTC
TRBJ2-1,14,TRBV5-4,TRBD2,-,CASSSASGSNEQFF,TGTGCCAGCAGCTCCGCTAGCGGGAGCAATGAGCAGTTCTTC
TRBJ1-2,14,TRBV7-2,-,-,CASSQSGGNYGYTF,TGTGCCAGCAGCCAATCCGGAGGGAACTATGGCTACACCTTC
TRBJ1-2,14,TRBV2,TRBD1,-,CASSATGGRRGYTF,TGTGCCAGCAGCGCGACAGGGGGGCGTCGAGGCTACACCTTC
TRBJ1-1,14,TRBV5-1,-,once,CASSLSRMNTEAFF,TGCGCCAGCAGCTTGTCCCGGATGAACACTGAAGCTTTCTTT
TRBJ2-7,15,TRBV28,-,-,CASSIAGAEGYEQYF,TGTGCCAGCAGTATAGCCGGGGCTGAGGGCTACGAGCAGTACTTC